One T cell receptor beta chain is described in this entry. Its target is unknown. Investigators reverse transcribed all isolated RNA, so they sequenced expressed TCRB transcripts. Deep immunoSEQ sequencing covered naive, central memory and regulatory T cell samples. Measured with immunoSEQ multiplex PCR; TCRdb has only the in-frame clones, and not every one. The sample holds about 250,000 clones, approximately 14% seen once. This sample is drawn from a study of beta chain features in type 1 diabetes. On the study more broadly: The study found patients and healthy donors alike in age, gender and cell yields.

Findings and caveats of the study: Among patients with Type 1 diabetes, TCRB CDR3s were moderately but significantly shorter in every one of the four CD4+ subsets. Relative to healthy donors, patients appeared to have naive, central memory and Treg TCRB repertoires that were more similar.

The germline gives CDR1 LNHDA, CDR2 SQIVND (reference sequence). The CDR3 has 14 residues. The germline V and J ends were trimmed by 5 bases and 6 bases, with 15 bases remaining between them. The origin of this receptor is a woman aged 40 to 49 in good health. The source material was naive CD4+ T cells from blood. This chain connects TRBV19 to TRBJ2-3; D perhaps matches TRBD2 (6 bases). The CDR3 sequence is CASSPSPRGDTQYF. The CDR3 DNA reads as TGTGCCAGTAGTCCCTCTCCCCGGGGGGATACGCAGTATTTT.